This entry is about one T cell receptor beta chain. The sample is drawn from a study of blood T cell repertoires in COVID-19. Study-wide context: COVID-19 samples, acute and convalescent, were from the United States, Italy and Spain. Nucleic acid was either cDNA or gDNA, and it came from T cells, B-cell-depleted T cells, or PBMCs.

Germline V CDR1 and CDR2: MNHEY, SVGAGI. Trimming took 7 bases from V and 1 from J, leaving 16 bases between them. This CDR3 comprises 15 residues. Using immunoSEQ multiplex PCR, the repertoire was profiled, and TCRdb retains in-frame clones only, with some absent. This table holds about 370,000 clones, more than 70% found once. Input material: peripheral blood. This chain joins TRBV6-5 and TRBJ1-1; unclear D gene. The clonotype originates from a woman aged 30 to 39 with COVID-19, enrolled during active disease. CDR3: CASTPGGLPNTEAFF. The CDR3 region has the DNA TGTGCCAGCACCCCCGGCGGGCTTCCGAACACTGAAGCTTTCTTT.